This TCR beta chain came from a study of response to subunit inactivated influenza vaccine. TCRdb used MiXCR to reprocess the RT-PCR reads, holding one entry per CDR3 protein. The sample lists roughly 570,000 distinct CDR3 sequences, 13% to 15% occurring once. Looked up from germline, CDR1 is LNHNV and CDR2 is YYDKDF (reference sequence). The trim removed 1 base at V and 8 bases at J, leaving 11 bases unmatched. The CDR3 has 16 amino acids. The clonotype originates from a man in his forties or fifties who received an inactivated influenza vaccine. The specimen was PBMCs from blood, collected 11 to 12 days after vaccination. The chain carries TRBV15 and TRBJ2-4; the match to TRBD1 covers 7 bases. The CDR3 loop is CATSRVGPDRWHIQYF. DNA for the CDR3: TGTGCCACCAGCAGAGTTGGCCCGGACAGGTGGCACATTCAGTACTTC.